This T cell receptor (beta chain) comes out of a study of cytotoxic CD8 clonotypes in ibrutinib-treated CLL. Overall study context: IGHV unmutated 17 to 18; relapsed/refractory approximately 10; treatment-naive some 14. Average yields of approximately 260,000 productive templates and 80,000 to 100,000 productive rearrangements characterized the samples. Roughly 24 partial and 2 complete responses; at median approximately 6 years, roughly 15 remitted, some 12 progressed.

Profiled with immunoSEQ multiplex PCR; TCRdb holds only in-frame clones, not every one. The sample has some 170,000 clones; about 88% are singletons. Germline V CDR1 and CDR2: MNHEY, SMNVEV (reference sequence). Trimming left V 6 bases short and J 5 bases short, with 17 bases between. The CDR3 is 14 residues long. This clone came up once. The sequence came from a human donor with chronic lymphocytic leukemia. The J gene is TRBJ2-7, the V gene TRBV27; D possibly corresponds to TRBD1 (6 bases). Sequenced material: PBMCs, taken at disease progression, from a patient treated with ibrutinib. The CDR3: CASSFTGIRNEQYF. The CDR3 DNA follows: TGTGCCAGCAGCTTTACAGGGATTCGCAACGAGCAGTACTTC.